The 9 T cell receptor beta chains in this list originate from one sample, sequenced in a study of T cell clonality in common variable immunodeficiency. Some clones are missing from TCRdb's copy, which holds only in-frame ones; the method was immunoSEQ multiplex PCR. The repertoire consists of some 50,000 clones, none detected only once. Material: peripheral blood mononuclear cells. All receptors derive from a person aged 18 to 75 in good health.

This clone was seen repeatedly, ten times or more. The read is 3 residues too short to cover the CDR3 end, so that end is filled in from the germline J gene. The chain carries TRBV18 and TRBJ2-1; 7 bases agree with TRBD1. The CDR3 has 16 amino acids. Trimming at V came to 2 bases and at J to 0 bases, leaving 4 bases not matched to a gene. Germline loops: CDR1 KGHSH, CDR2 LQKENI. The covered CDR3 bases are TGTGCCAGCTCACCAGGGGGACAGAGCTCCTACAATGAG. Amino acid sequence: CASSPGGQSSYNE. The complete CDR3 protein is CASSPGGQSSYNEQFF.

This clone was recorded many times. The read ends 3 residues early relative to the CDR3; the germline J gene fills the gap. This chain joins TRBV11-3 and TRBJ2-2, with TRBD2 identical over 8 bases. V shed 3 bases and J 8 bases; nucleotides not matched to a gene: 5. Germline V lookup: CDR1 SGHNT, CDR2 YENEEA. This CDR3 region has 14 residues. The CDR3 DNA, read in part, is TGTGCCAGCAGCTTGCGGGGGGCACGTGGGGAG. As protein: CASSLRGARGE. The full CDR3 protein is CASSLRGARGELFF.

In this sample, this clone turned up many times. The DNA ends 3 residues before the CDR3 does, and the rest of the CDR3 is filled in from the germline J gene. The V and J genes are TRBV12-3 or TRBV12-4 and TRBJ2-7; 9 positions match TRBD2. The CDR3 extends over 18 amino acids. V was pared by 6 bases and J by 2 bases, with 17 bases of the junction left unmatched. The CDR3 is CASRYEPSGAPGPYEQYF. The covered CDR3 bases are TGTGCCAGCAGGTACGAGCCTAGCGGGGCCCCCGGACCCTACGAG.

This clone was found many times. The missing CDR3 end, 3 residues past where the read stops, is filled in from the germline J gene. The chain carries TRBV5-1 and TRBJ2-3; possible D gene TRBD1, 6 bases. Germline CDR1 is SGHRS and CDR2 is YFSETQ. V was cut by 4 bases and J by 2 bases, with 11 bases left in between. The CDR3 loop spans 14 amino acids. The part of the CDR3 DNA that was read is TGCGCCAGCAGCCCCGGACAGAACACAGATACG. Protein product: CASSPGQNTDT. The whole CDR3 region reads CASSPGQNTDTQYF. Combining the CDR3 with reference TRBV5-1 and TRBJ2-3 gives the whole variable domain KAGVTQTPRYLIKTRGQQVTLSCSPISGHRSVSWYQQTPGQGLQFLFEYFSETQRNKGNFPGRFSGRQFSNSRSEMNVSTLELGDSALYLCASSPGQNTDTQYFGPGTRLTVL.

This clone was counted ten times or more. With the read ending 3 residues before the CDR3 end, the germline J gene is used to fill in that end. The chain uses TRBV19 and TRBJ2-7, with D perhaps TRBD1 (5 bases). This CDR3 contains 14 residues. Germline V CDR1 and CDR2: LNHDA, SQIVND (reference sequence). V lost 7 bases and J lost 2, with 15 bases in between. The CDR3 is CASNTKGHPYEQYF. The CDR3 bases that were read are TGTGCCAGTAACACTAAAGGACACCCCTACGAG.

About this clone itself: A much larger clonotype is one base distant, so this may be a read error. The CDR3 goes on 3 residues after the read ends, and that part is filled in from the germline J gene. The chain links TRBV29-1 to TRBJ2-5; 7 nucleotides match TRBD1. The CDR3 extends over 14 amino acids. Germline V gene lookup returns CDR1 SQVTM and CDR2 ANQGSEA. The DNA read from the CDR3 is TGCAGCGGAGACTCCGGGACAGACACAGATACC. This gives the protein CSGDSGTDTDT. The complete CDR3 reads CSGDSGTDTDTQYF.

This clone was picked up many times. The read terminates 3 residues before the CDR3 end, so the remaining end is supplied by the germline J gene. The gene calls are TRBV4-2 and TRBJ2-7; TRBD1 matches at 7 bases. The trim removed 4 bases at V and 2 bases at J, leaving 8 bases unmatched. Looked up from germline, CDR1 is LGHNA and CDR2 is YNFKEQ. This CDR3 has 15 residues. The CDR3 loop reads CASSPHPGQPYEQYF. The sequenced part of the CDR3 DNA is TGTGCCAGCAGCCCTCATCCGGGACAGCCCTACGAG.

Only a few counts were recorded for this clone. The read halts 3 residues ahead of the CDR3 end, with the missing end drawn from the germline J gene. This chain joins TRBV13 and TRBJ2-7; TRBD2 aligns across 11 bases. The CDR3 has 15 amino acids. V dropped 5 bases and J dropped 2; count of bases not matched to a gene: 5. Looked up from germline, CDR1 is PRHDT and CDR2 is FYEKMQ (reference sequence). The chain's CDR3 is CASSERLAGTYEQYF. Incomplete CDR3 DNA: TGTGCCAGCAGCGAAAGACTAGCGGGAACCTACGAG.

This clone was counted only a few times. The likely explanation is a read error, given a far larger clone one base away. The sequence runs out 3 residues before the end of the CDR3; the remainder is reconstructed from the germline J gene. The chain uses TRBV30 and TRBJ1-5; D is unresolved. CDR1 and CDR2 from the germline V gene are GTSNPN and SVGIG (reference sequence). The CDR3 contains 17 residues. V shed 4 bases and J shed 1 base, with 20 bases lying between them. Partial CDR3 DNA: TGTGCCTGGATCGCTTCTAGACTGCGTGGAAGCAATCAGCCC. As protein: CAWIASRLRGSNQP. The whole CDR3 sequence reads CAWIASRLRGSNQPQHF.